This T cell receptor (beta chain) stems from a study of long-term antiretroviral therapy in people with HIV. United States facilities provided treatment to all participants with HIV. CDR1 and CDR2 from the germline V gene are SGDLS and YYNGEE. J was trimmed by 0 bases and V by 2 bases; bases with no gene match: 11. CDR3 length equals 20 residues. Runs used v3.0 of the immunoSEQ assay and were done at survey level. Using immunoSEQ multiplex PCR, the repertoire was profiled, and TCRdb retains in-frame clones only, with some absent. The table has under 50,000 clones, 86% seen once. The source of this sequence is a woman in her forties or fifties with HIV. This material consisted of unsorted PBMCs, taken 1.2 years after starting antiretroviral therapy. The V gene is TRBV9, the J gene TRBJ2-3; TRBD2 agrees at 14 bases. The CDR3 here is CASSVISGTSGGGSTDTQYF. CDR3 coding DNA: TGTGCCAGCAGCGTGATTTCCGGGACTAGCGGGGGAGGGAGCACAGATACGCAGTATTTT.